The clone carrying this TCR beta chain was found a few times. Its antigen is undetermined. Other DNA sequences within the sample encode an identical CDR3. This sample was taken from a study of PD-1 blockade in classical Hodgkin lymphoma. Generated by immunoSEQ multiplex PCR, the TCRdb table keeps only in-frame clones and is missing some. The sample includes approximately 11,000 clones, about 80% of them seen just once. There was relapse after autologous stem cell transplantation in every patient, and there was variation in brentuximab vedotin exposure. General study points: Patients who began taking nivolumab under 1 year after ASCT were left out.

This specimen consisted of peripheral blood mononuclear cells (PBMCs), obtained at baseline. This clonotype was sampled from a human donor with classical Hodgkin lymphoma.

CDR3 in DNA: TGCAGCGTTGATTTTGGGGGACTAGCGGGAATCTCCTACAATGAGCAGTTCTTC. It is translated as CSVDFGGLAGISYNEQFF. This chain connects TRBV29-1 to TRBJ2-1, with 13 bases identical to TRBD2. The CDR3 consists of 18 residues. J was trimmed by 0 bases and V by 3 bases; bases with no gene match: 8. The germline gives CDR1 SQVTM, CDR2 ANQGSEA.